This paragraph reports one T cell receptor (beta chain). How the authors handled the data: Using reference gene primer amplification, nucleated cell counts were estimated. Only in-frame clones appear in the TCRdb table, and some are missing; sequencing was by immunoSEQ multiplex PCR. The V and J calls and the clone size are those of that table, but D and trimming were determined from the DNA. The sample records 300,000 to 400,000 clones, around 87% being singletons. The V and J ends lost 3 bases and 2 bases, in that order; junction bases with no gene match: 9. Germline CDR1 is LGHNA and CDR2 is YNFKEQ. The CDR3 has 16 residues. This sample is drawn from a study of blood T cell repertoires in COVID-19.

The J gene is TRBJ1-2, the V gene TRBV4-2; TRBD1 aligns across 7 bases. Source material: peripheral blood. This TCR was sampled from a woman between 45 and 60 years old with active or convalescent COVID-19. DNA for the CDR3: TGTGCCAGCAGCCAGGCCGCGGGACAGACCAACTATGGCTACACCTTC. It yields the protein CASSQAAGQTNYGYTF.